The TCR beta chain under discussion was sequenced for a study of PD-1 blockade in classical Hodgkin lymphoma. The protocol was immunoSEQ multiplex PCR, while the TCRdb copy is restricted to in-frame clones and leaves out a portion. Of 90,000 to 100,000 clones in the sample, around 90% were seen once. All the patients suffered relapse after autologous stem cell transplantation, and brentuximab vedotin exposure differed. V lost 7 bases to trimming and J lost 0 bases, with 14 bases between them. This CDR3 comprises 15 residues. Germline V gives CDR1 SGDLS, CDR2 YYNGEE. The V call is TRBV9, the J call TRBJ1-5; D remains unclear. This TCR was sampled from a human donor with classical Hodgkin lymphoma. Sequencing used peripheral blood mononuclear cells (PBMCs), obtained at baseline. The CDR3 sequence is CASGDDPYSNQPQHF. The CDR3 region has the DNA TGTGCCAGCGGGGATGACCCATATAGCAATCAGCCCCAGCATTTT.